This TCR beta chain was recorded in a study of T cells in Graves' hyperthyroidism and ophthalmopathy. Across the study: Peripheral blood was taken when the disease was first diagnosed, before any treatment began. Findings and limits, study-wide: A model of 13 V-J features distinguished ophthalmopathy from stable hyperthyroidism. With a median lead of 6.5 months before onset, the model predicted ophthalmopathy.

CDR3 length equals 14 residues. The V gene lost 3 bases and the J gene lost 3 bases, with 12 bases spanning the gap. Germline V lookup: CDR1 KGHSH, CDR2 LQKENI. Amplified TCR beta CDR3 regions came from RNA transcripts. In the first-round RT-PCR of the TCR CDR3, the HTBI primer set was used. TCRdb redid the calling of the multiplex PCR reads with MiXCR, one entry per CDR3 protein. The table records 370,000 or so distinct CDR3 sequences, roughly 25% of them present only once. Points on this clonotype: Its antigen is unknown.

This TCR came from a man aged 45 to 65 with Graves' hyperthyroidism. The sequenced material came from blood. The chain couples TRBV18 to TRBJ2-7; D ambiguous. The CDR3 reads CASSPSTRGYEQYF. Here the CDR3 DNA reads TGTGCCAGCTCACCGTCTACCCGAGGCTACGAGCAGTACTTC.